This is a list of T cell receptor beta chains from one sample in a study of cytomegalovirus exposure and HLA in healthy donors. The assay was immunoSEQ multiplex PCR, and TCRdb's table has in-frame clones only and misses some. Of under 130,000 clones listed, 60% to 70% are singletons. The sample was PBMCs. All receptors derive from a man aged 25 to 40 in good health and CMV-seropositive. CDR3s include the opening cysteine and the closing phenylalanine or tryptophan. D genes are given only for firm matches. Size is stated for part of the rows, as once, few or many counts, or as a class when the clone is expanded.

D gene: TRBD1
V gene: TRBV11-2
J gene: TRBJ1-2
clone size: .
CDR3 DNA: TGTGCCAGCAGCTTAGTCCCACAGGGGTGGAATCCCACCTTC
CDR3 protein: CASSLVPQGWNPTF

D gene: .
V gene: TRBV7-2
J gene: TRBJ2-7
clone size: once
CDR3 DNA: TGTGCCAGCAGCGGGCAGGGGGGAGGCGAGCAGTACTTC
CDR3 protein: CASSGQGGGEQYF

D gene: TRBD2
V gene: TRBV6-5
J gene: TRBJ2-5
clone size: few
CDR3 DNA: TGTGCCAGCAGATCCGGCGGGGGGTTTGAGACCCAGTACTTC
CDR3 protein: CASRSGGGFETQYF

D gene: TRBD1
V gene: TRBV27
J gene: TRBJ1-1
clone size: .
CDR3 DNA: TGTGCCAGCAGCAGACGTACAGGGGGCACTGAAGCTTTCTTT
CDR3 protein: CASSRRTGGTEAFF

D gene: .
V gene: TRBV13
J gene: TRBJ2-5
clone size: .
CDR3 DNA: TGTGCCAGCAGCTTAGTAGTCCTCCAAGAGACCCAGTACTTC
CDR3 protein: CASSLVVLQETQYF

D gene: .
V gene: TRBV6-5
J gene: TRBJ1-1
clone size: few
CDR3 DNA: TGTGCCAGCAGTTATGGCAGGGATTTGAACACTGAAGCTTTCTTT
CDR3 protein: CASSYGRDLNTEAFF

D gene: .
V gene: TRBV5-1
J gene: TRBJ2-5
clone size: .
CDR3 DNA: TGCGCCAGCAGCTTAGCCCAAGAGACCCAGTACTTC
CDR3 protein: CASSLAQETQYF

D gene: .
V gene: TRBV6-1
J gene: TRBJ1-4
clone size: few
CDR3 DNA: TGTGCCAGCAGTCGGGGGGAATTTGAAAAACTGTTTTTT
CDR3 protein: CASSRGEFEKLFF

D gene: TRBD1
V gene: TRBV6-1
J gene: TRBJ1-1
clone size: .
CDR3 DNA: TGTGCCAGCAAGATCACAGGGGGGGACACTGAAGCTTTCTTT
CDR3 protein: CASKITGGDTEAFF

D gene: .
V gene: TRBV11-2
J gene: TRBJ2-1
clone size: .
CDR3 DNA: TGTGCCAGCAGCTCCCGGGGTCAATTTTACAATGAGCAGTTCTTC
CDR3 protein: CASSSRGQFYNEQFF

D gene: TRBD1
V gene: TRBV6-5
J gene: TRBJ1-6
clone size: .
CDR3 DNA: TGTGCCAGCACCTTGGACAGGAATAATTCACCCCTCCACTTT
CDR3 protein: CASTLDRNNSPLHF

D gene: TRBD1
V gene: TRBV5-4
J gene: TRBJ1-2
clone size: .
CDR3 DNA: TGTGCCAGCAGCGGGGACAGGGGCTATGGCTACACCTTC
CDR3 protein: CASSGDRGYGYTF

D gene: .
V gene: TRBV10-3
J gene: TRBJ2-7
clone size: .
CDR3 DNA: TGTGCCATCAGTGAGGTCGACAGCTACGAGCAGTACTTC
CDR3 protein: CAISEVDSYEQYF

D gene: TRBD1
V gene: TRBV30
J gene: TRBJ1-4
clone size: once
CDR3 DNA: TGTGCCTGGAGTATGACAGGGGGTTCAGAAAAACTGTTTTTT
CDR3 protein: CAWSMTGGSEKLFF

D gene: TRBD2
V gene: TRBV27
J gene: TRBJ2-3
clone size: .
CDR3 DNA: TGTGCCAGCAGTAAACTAGCGGGGGACCCCGATACGCAGTATTTT
CDR3 protein: CASSKLAGDPDTQYF

D gene: .
V gene: TRBV5-6
J gene: TRBJ1-6
clone size: few
CDR3 DNA: TGTGCCAGCAGCTTGAGTAGGGGTTCACCCCTCCACTTT
CDR3 protein: CASSLSRGSPLHF

D gene: TRBD1
V gene: TRBV7-6
J gene: TRBJ2-2
clone size: .
CDR3 DNA: TGTGCCAGCAGCGCCGACAGGGGGCGTACCGGGGAGCTGTTTTTT
CDR3 protein: CASSADRGRTGELFF

D gene: .
V gene: TRBV6-6
J gene: TRBJ1-1
clone size: .
CDR3 DNA: TGTGCCAGCAGTTACGCATACATGAACACTGAAGCTTTCTTT
CDR3 protein: CASSYAYMNTEAFF

D gene: .
V gene: TRBV6-5
J gene: TRBJ2-7
clone size: .
CDR3 DNA: TGTGCCAGCAGCCAGGGATCCGAGCAGTACTTC
CDR3 protein: CASSQGSEQYF

D gene: TRBD2
V gene: TRBV29-1
J gene: TRBJ2-5
clone size: once
CDR3 DNA: TGCAGCGTTGTAGGCGGGGGGGCCGGGGAGACCCAGTACTTC
CDR3 protein: CSVVGGGAGETQYF

D gene: .
V gene: TRBV2
J gene: TRBJ1-5
clone size: few
CDR3 DNA: TGTGCCAGCAGGGCTCGTAATCAGCCCCAGCATTTT
CDR3 protein: CASRARNQPQHF

D gene: .
V gene: TRBV7-3
J gene: TRBJ1-1
clone size: few
CDR3 DNA: TGTGCCAGCAGCTTAAGAAGGGAGACTGAAGCTTTCTTT
CDR3 protein: CASSLRRETEAFF

D gene: TRBD1
V gene: TRBV11-2
J gene: TRBJ2-5
clone size: .
CDR3 DNA: TGTGCCAGCAGCCAAGGGGACAGCCGGGAGACCCAGTACTTC
CDR3 protein: CASSQGDSRETQYF

D gene: .
V gene: TRBV5-5
J gene: TRBJ1-6
clone size: .
CDR3 DNA: TGTGCCAGCAGCCCTCCCCCAGGGCCCGGGTCACCCCTCCACTTT
CDR3 protein: CASSPPPGPGSPLHF

D gene: .
V gene: TRBV7-2
J gene: TRBJ1-1
clone size: few
CDR3 DNA: TGTGCCAGCAGTCCGGACAGAAACATGAACACTGAAGCTTTCTTT
CDR3 protein: CASSPDRNMNTEAFF

D gene: TRBD1
V gene: TRBV6-6
J gene: TRBJ1-4
clone size: .
CDR3 DNA: TGTGCCAGCAAGGACAGGGGACGTGAAAAACTGTTTTTT
CDR3 protein: CASKDRGREKLFF

D gene: TRBD1
V gene: TRBV7-2
J gene: TRBJ1-5
clone size: .
CDR3 DNA: TGTGCCAGCAGCGGGACAGGGGGCCAGCCCCAGCATTTT
CDR3 protein: CASSGTGGQPQHF

D gene: TRBD1
V gene: TRBV7-3
J gene: TRBJ2-1
clone size: .
CDR3 DNA: TGTGCCAGTAGGACAGGTCTTCACAATGAGCAGTTCTTC
CDR3 protein: CASRTGLHNEQFF

D gene: .
V gene: TRBV7-9
J gene: TRBJ1-1
clone size: .
CDR3 DNA: TGTGCCAGCAGCGCGAACAGGGTGGCTGAAGCTTTCTTT
CDR3 protein: CASSANRVAEAFF

D gene: TRBD2
V gene: TRBV2
J gene: TRBJ2-3
clone size: .
CDR3 DNA: TGTGCCAGCAGCCTCAGCGGGGACACAGATACGCAGTATTTT
CDR3 protein: CASSLSGDTDTQYF

D gene: TRBD1
V gene: TRBV27
J gene: TRBJ1-1
clone size: .
CDR3 DNA: TGTGCCAGCAGTCCCAGAGGACAGGGTAACACTGAAGCTTTCTTT
CDR3 protein: CASSPRGQGNTEAFF

D gene: .
V gene: TRBV2
J gene: TRBJ2-3
clone size: .
CDR3 DNA: TGTGCCAGCAGTGGGGAGCACACCGATACGCAGTATTTT
CDR3 protein: CASSGEHTDTQYF

D gene: .
V gene: TRBV29-1
J gene: TRBJ2-2
clone size: few
CDR3 DNA: TGCAGCGTTGCAGGGGGGCTCACCGGGGAGCTGTTTTTT
CDR3 protein: CSVAGGLTGELFF

D gene: .
V gene: TRBV2
J gene: TRBJ2-7
clone size: few
CDR3 DNA: TGTGCTCAATCTATGAGCCACTACGAGCAGTACTTC
CDR3 protein: CAQSMSHYEQYF

D gene: .
V gene: TRBV30
J gene: TRBJ1-1
clone size: .
CDR3 DNA: TGTGCCGGGCGGGTACGGGCGAACACTGAAGCTTTCTTT
CDR3 protein: CAGRVRANTEAFF

D gene: .
V gene: TRBV5-1
J gene: TRBJ2-7
clone size: .
CDR3 DNA: TGCGCCAGCAGCTTGGCCGCAGGGGCCTACGAGCAGTACTTC
CDR3 protein: CASSLAAGAYEQYF

D gene: .
V gene: TRBV6-1
J gene: TRBJ1-5
clone size: .
CDR3 DNA: TGTGCCAGCAGAACAGAGAACAATCAGCCCCAGCATTTT
CDR3 protein: CASRTENNQPQHF

D gene: .
V gene: TRBV7-8
J gene: TRBJ2-5
clone size: few
CDR3 DNA: TGTGCCAGCAGCGCGGGGTGGGCGGGGCAAGAGACCCAGTACTTC
CDR3 protein: CASSAGWAGQETQYF

D gene: .
V gene: TRBV2
J gene: TRBJ2-5
clone size: few
CDR3 DNA: TGTGCCAGCAGTCGGAGTAGGACAGATGATTCCAAGTACTTC
CDR3 protein: CASSRSRTDDSKYF

D gene: .
V gene: TRBV19
J gene: TRBJ2-7
clone size: .
CDR3 DNA: TGTGCCAGTAGTATAGAGGCAGGGGGGTACGAGCAGTACTTC
CDR3 protein: CASSIEAGGYEQYF

D gene: .
V gene: TRBV28
J gene: TRBJ1-1
clone size: few
CDR3 DNA: TGTGCCAGCACCACTCCAGGCTTCACTGAAGCTTTCTTT
CDR3 protein: CASTTPGFTEAFF

D gene: .
V gene: TRBV21-1
J gene: TRBJ2-7
clone size: few
CDR3 DNA: TGTGCCAGCAGCAACTACTACCACCGGGACAGGTCCTACGAGCAGTACTTC
CDR3 protein: CASSNYYHRDRSYEQYF

D gene: TRBD1
V gene: TRBV5-4
J gene: TRBJ1-1
clone size: .
CDR3 DNA: TGTGCCAGCAGCCCTACAGGGGGCACCAATGAAGCTTTCTTT
CDR3 protein: CASSPTGGTNEAFF